This T cell receptor beta chain was sequenced during a study of T cells expressing NK-cell markers. In the study overall: It was sorted CD3+CD56-NKG2C+, CD3+CD56+NKG2C- and CD3+CD56+NKG2C+ T cells that provided the TCR beta repertoires. Eight donors were sequenced, of whom seven were HCMV-seropositive, while the remaining one was HCMV-seronegative.

TCRdb processed the 5' RACE reads again and assigns one entry to each CDR3 protein, with no DNA. The sample's table shows 400,000 to 500,000 distinct CDR3 sequences. The CDR3 runs to 14 residues. Germline V CDR1 and CDR2: SGHRS, YFSETQ. The clonotype was recovered from a woman aged 18-69 years in good health. Sequencing input: blood T cells: a sorted CD56 or NKG2C T cell subset, CD4+ or CD8+ T cells, or bulk PBMC T cells (not recorded which). The gene calls are TRBV5-1 and TRBJ2-5; the TCRdb call, TRBD2, lacks DNA for checking. The CDR3 spells CASSGGGAEETQYF.